This entry lists 21 T cell receptor beta chains sequenced from one sample in a study of cytomegalovirus exposure and HLA in healthy donors. The PCR used 60 Vbeta and 13 Jbeta primers. The repertoire was sequenced with immunoSEQ multiplex PCR; TCRdb's copy has only in-frame clones and lacks some. This sample carries some 250,000 clones, about 80% of them seen once, and the ten largest clones take 4.5% to 6%. Sequences were obtained from PBMCs. The receptors stem from a middle-aged woman in good health and CMV-seropositive.

This sequence joins TRBV5-1 and TRBJ2-3; possibly TRBD1 for D (6 bases). This CDR3 has 14 residues. V was cut by 4 bases and J by 2 bases, with 11 bases left in between. The germline V gene encodes CDR1 SGHRS and CDR2 YFSETQ. DNA of the CDR3: TGCGCCAGCAGCACCCAGGGGTACACAGATACGCAGTATTTT. The encoded protein is CASSTQGYTDTQYF.

The rearrangement uses TRBV12-1 and TRBJ1-1; the D call in the table, TRBD1, was not verified against the DNA. TRBV12-1 is a pseudogene segment. The CDR3 totals 18 residues. In DNA form, the CDR3 reads TGTGCCAGCAGCCCGATATGGGCAGGGCATGTTATGAACACTGAAGCTTTCTTT. It yields the protein CASSPIWAGHVMNTEAFF.

The rearrangement joins TRBV12-5 to TRBJ2-1; no reliable D call. The ends were cut back, 6 bases at V and 4 bases at J, with 10 bases in the middle. The CDR3 runs 13 residues. Germline CDR1 LGHNT, CDR2 FRNRAP. Here the CDR3 DNA reads TGTGCTAGTGGGCTCAGGATTTACAATGAGCAGTTCTTC. It yields the protein CASGLRIYNEQFF.

This clone appeared a few times. This chain links TRBV6-1 with TRBJ1-2; D uncertain. The germline CDR1 and CDR2 sequences are MNHNS and SASEGT. V gave up 2 bases and J gave up 5 bases, with 9 bases separating them. The CDR3 extends over 13 amino acids. CDR3 bases: TGTGCCAGCAGTGAACAGTCAGTATATGGCTACACCTTC. Protein: CASSEQSVYGYTF.

The gene calls are TRBV2 and TRBJ1-4; 7 bases agree with TRBD1. V lost 10 bases and J lost 5; bases outside the gene matches: 7. The CDR3 is made up of 13 amino acids. Germline CDR1 is SNHLY and CDR2 is FYNNEI. DNA of the CDR3: TGTGCCAACTTGGACAGGACGAATGAAAAACTGTTTTTT. The encoded protein is CANLDRTNEKLFF.

The chain uses TRBV7-9 and TRBJ1-2, with TRBD1 matching over 7 bases. Per germline, CDR1 SEHNR and CDR2 FQNEAQ (reference sequence). The CDR3 covers 14 residues. Losses at the gene ends were 5 bases for V and 3 bases for J; bases not matched to a gene: 6. In DNA, the CDR3 is TGTGCCAGCAGCACAAGAACAGGGGACTATGGCTACACCTTC. It yields the protein CASSTRTGDYGYTF. The variable domain in full, completed from reference TRBV7-9 and TRBJ1-2, reads DTGVSQNPRHKITKRGQNVTFRCDPISEHNRLYWYRQTLGQGPEFLTYFQNEAQLEKSRLLSDRFSAERPKGSFSTLEIQRTEQGDSAMYLCASSTRTGDYGYTFGSGTRLTVV.

The rearrangement joins TRBV28 to TRBJ2-7, with D perhaps TRBD1 (6 bases). CDR3 length: 13 amino acids. Trimming took 5 bases from V and 6 from J, leaving 14 bases between them. The germline gives CDR1 MDHEN, CDR2 SYDVKM. CDR3 residues: CASSPPDSREQYF. The CDR3 DNA reads TGTGCCAGCAGTCCACCGGACAGCCGCGAGCAGTACTTC.

This clone was detected only once. J is TRBJ2-3 and V is TRBV7-3, with TRBD2 matching 8 bases. Trimming removed 5 bases from V and 3 bases from J; junction bases left unmatched: 7. Looked up from germline, CDR1 is SGHTA and CDR2 is FQGTGA. The CDR3 length is 15 residues. DNA for the CDR3: TGTGCCAGCAGCCTAGCGACTAGCGAAACAGATACGCAGTATTTT. Its translation is CASSLATSETDTQYF.

This rearrangement joins TRBV6-5 to TRBJ2-3, with TRBD2 identical over 8 bases. This CDR3 has 15 residues. Germline CDR1 and CDR2: MNHEY and SVGAGI. J was trimmed by 1 base and V by 8 bases; bases with no gene match: 8. CDR3 residues: CASLPGLDRTDTQYF. CDR3 bases: TGTGCCAGCCTTCCGGGACTAGATCGCACAGATACGCAGTATTTT.

The chain has TRBV4-2 and TRBJ2-3; 8 bases agree with TRBD2. Germline values: CDR1 LGHNA, CDR2 YNFKEQ. The CDR3 runs 17 residues. V dropped 3 bases and J dropped 2; count of bases not matched to a gene: 10. The DNA for the CDR3 is TGTGCCAGCAGCCAGGGGCAAGCGGGGGCCCTCACAGATACGCAGTATTTT. The encoded protein is CASSQGQAGALTDTQYF.

V usage is TRBV11-2 and J usage is TRBJ1-2; 7 nucleotides agree with TRBD1. The CDR3 contains 14 residues. The ends lost 3 bases at V and 0 bases at J; junction bases unmatched: 1. The germline V gene has CDR1 SGHAT and CDR2 FQNNGV. As DNA, the CDR3 is TGTGCCAGCAGCTTTGACAGGGCTAACTATGGCTACACCTTC. It encodes CASSFDRANYGYTF.

V usage is TRBV6-1 and J usage is TRBJ2-3; D might be TRBD1 (6 bases). From germline, CDR1 is MNHNS and CDR2 SASEGT. This CDR3 has 16 residues. Trimming stripped 3 bases from V and 5 bases from J, with 18 bases between. In DNA form, the CDR3 reads TGTGCCAGCAGTGACCCACAGGGACGGATAGGAGATACGCAGTATTTT. It specifies CASSDPQGRIGDTQYF.

The chain joins TRBV30 to TRBJ2-3; D is ambiguous. This CDR3 has 11 residues. Trimming took off 0 bases at V and 5 bases at J, with 3 bases between the two ends. The germline CDR1 and CDR2 sequences are GTSNPN and SVGIG (reference sequence). CDR3 in amino acids: CAWSVQDTQYF. The CDR3 DNA is TGTGCCTGGAGTGTACAAGATACGCAGTATTTT.

The chain couples TRBV12-5 to TRBJ2-3; D is undetermined. V lost 2 bases, J lost 2 bases, and 11 bases lay in between. The CDR3 consists of 15 residues. Per germline, CDR1 LGHNT and CDR2 FRNRAP. CDR3: CASGLKSQFTDTQYF. The DNA of the CDR3 is TGTGCTAGTGGTTTGAAGTCACAGTTCACAGATACGCAGTATTTT.

This rearrangement joins TRBV7-6 to TRBJ1-2; no firm D call. Trimming stripped 5 bases from V and 10 bases from J, with 11 bases between. The germline V gene has CDR1 SGHVS and CDR2 FNYEAQ. The CDR3 is 11 amino acids. CDR3 sequence (DNA): TGTGCCAGCAGCAACCGACTAGACTACACCTTC. It encodes CASSNRLDYTF.

This CDR3 reads CASSQRGLASYEQYF. The CDR3 nucleotides are TGTGCCAGTAGTCAACGGGGACTGGCCTCCTACGAGCAGTACTTC. The V call is TRBV19, the J call TRBJ2-5, with a weak D call TRBD2 (6 bases). The better agreement between TRBJ2-7 and the DNA end casts doubt on the J call. The CDR3 length is 15 residues. Germline V CDR1 and CDR2: LNHDA, SQIVND (reference sequence).

This chain uses TRBV9 with TRBJ2-2; TRBD2 matches at 9 bases. Per the germline V gene, CDR1 is SGDLS and CDR2 is YYNGEE. Losses at the gene ends were 3 bases for V and 7 bases for J; bases not matched to a gene: 7. This CDR3 is 15 amino acids long. CDR3 nucleotides: TGTGCCAGCAGCGGCGGGGGGGCCTGGAACGGGGAGCTGTTTTTT. It translates to CASSGGGAWNGELFF.

The gene calls are TRBV5-4 and TRBJ2-1, with 7 positions matching TRBD1. With V trimmed by 1 base and J by 3 bases, 7 bases remained unmatched. The CDR3 length is 16 residues. Per germline, CDR1 SGHNT and CDR2 YYREEE (reference sequence). The CDR3 loop is CASSLNRDSLYNEQFF. The CDR3 nucleotides read TGTGCCAGCAGCTTGAACCGGGACAGCCTCTACAATGAGCAGTTCTTC.

The chain carries TRBV5-4 and TRBJ2-5, with TRBD2 identical over 7 bases. Trimming took 5 bases from V and 4 from J; bases not matched to a gene: 8. Germline CDR1 and CDR2: SGHNT and YYREEE (reference sequence). The CDR3 is 14 residues long. The CDR3 DNA reads TGTGCCAGCAGTCTTTGGACTAGTCGAGAGACCCAGTACTTC. Translating gives CASSLWTSRETQYF.

This chain uses TRBV9 with TRBJ1-6; TRBD1 agrees at 11 bases. Unmatched junction bases numbered 11, after V lost 0 bases and J lost 0 bases. The CDR3 totals 21 residues. The V gene's germline CDR1 is SGDLS and CDR2 YYNGEE. This chain's CDR3 is CASSVVRDRGIVFSYNSPLHF. The CDR3 coding sequence is TGTGCCAGCAGCGTAGTTCGGGACAGGGGGATAGTTTTCTCCTATAATTCACCCCTCCACTTT.

This clone has a single count. The chain links TRBV9 to TRBJ2-2; TRBD2 agrees at 8 bases. Germline loops: CDR1 SGDLS, CDR2 YYNGEE. Losses at the gene ends were 2 bases for V and 10 bases for J; bases not matched to a gene: 4. The CDR3 covers 13 residues. In nucleotides, the CDR3 is TGTGCCAGCAGCGTGTCACTAGCGGAGGAGCTGTTTTTT. Its protein is CASSVSLAEELFF.